The rows below give T cell receptor beta chains drawn from one sample of a study of T cell repertoires in cytomegalovirus infection. TCRdb re-called the reads with MiXCR, one entry per CDR3 protein. The sample holds 700,000 to 900,000 distinct CDR3 sequences, 25% to 35% seen once. Which antigens these TCRs recognize remains unknown. The specimen comprised cultured CD8+ T cells from PBMCs, sampled from culture after CMV antigen stimulation. Source of these receptors: a human donor in good health (CMV status not recorded). Some clones in this sample may be carry-over from other donors' samples. CDR3s include the opening cysteine and the closing phenylalanine or tryptophan. D genes are given only for firm matches. Clone size is shown for a subset of rows, as once, few, many or a class of expanded clone.

-	TRBV2	TRBJ2-5	-	TGTGCCAGCAGCCCACGACAGGTCTACCAAGAGACCCAGTACTTC	CASSPRQVYQETQYF
few	TRBV19	TRBJ2-1	-	TGTGCCAGTAGTATTTACGGCAAGGGGTCCTACAATGAGCAGTTCTTC	CASSIYGKGSYNEQFF
many	TRBV7-2	TRBJ1-3	-	TGTGCCAGCAGCTTAGATGGCAGTGCAGGGGACACCATATATTTT	CASSLDGSAGDTIYF
many	TRBV27	TRBJ2-1	TRBD2	TGTGCCAGCAGTTCTGGACTAGCGGGGTACAATGAGCAGTTCTTC	CASSSGLAGYNEQFF
-	TRBV6-2/TRBV6-3	TRBJ1-2	-	TGTGCCAGCACCCATACGACAGTACTCGACTATGGCTACACCTTC	CASTHTTVLDYGYTF
-	TRBV7-9	TRBJ2-1	TRBD2	TGTGCCAGCAGCCCCCGACTAGCAGGAGGTACGAATGAGCAGTTCTTC	CASSPRLAGGTNEQFF
-	TRBV4-1	TRBJ2-7	-	TGTGCCAGCAGCCAAGATTGGTGGGCAAAGACGGACGAGCAGTACTTC	CASSQDWWAKTDEQYF
-	TRBV4-3	TRBJ2-1	TRBD2	TGCGCCAGCAGCCAAGAAGTGTGGACTAGCGGATCAGGCTCCTACAATGAGCAGTTCTTC	CASSQEVWTSGSGSYNEQFF
-	TRBV20-1	TRBJ1-6	-	TGCAGTGCTAGACCAGGCTACTATAATTCACCCCTCCACTTT	CSARPGYYNSPLHF
-	TRBV4-1	TRBJ2-1	TRBD2	TGCGCCAGCAGCCAAGTCCCCGGAGATTTGCTAGCGGGGGGATCCTACAATGAGCAGTTCTTC	CASSQVPGDLLAGGSYNEQFF
few	TRBV7-8	TRBJ2-1	-	TGTGCCAGCAGCTTCCCATCAGGGAGCTCCTACAATGAGCAGTTCTTC	CASSFPSGSSYNEQFF
-	TRBV6-2/TRBV6-3	TRBJ2-7	TRBD1	TGTGCCAGCAGTTCCGCGACAGGGGAGAGTAGCTACGAGCAGTACTTC	CASSSATGESSYEQYF
few	TRBV24-1	TRBJ2-3	-	TGTGCCACCAGTGATTCTCAGGCCACAGATACGCAGTATTTT	CATSDSQATDTQYF
-	TRBV29-1	TRBJ2-7	-	TGCAGCGTTGAAGAAAGGGACAACTACGAGCAGTACTTC	CSVEERDNYEQYF
few	TRBV9	TRBJ2-2	TRBD2	TGTGCCAGCACGCGGGGGAAAAACACCGGGGAGCTGTTTTTT	CASTRGKNTGELFF
-	TRBV19	TRBJ2-1	TRBD1	TGTGCCAGTAGTATTGGGACAGGGTATGAGCAGTTCTTC	CASSIGTGYEQFF
-	TRBV25-1	TRBJ1-2	-	TGTGCCAGCAGTGAATGGGCAGGGGAAGGCTACACCTTC	CASSEWAGEGYTF
few	TRBV7-9	TRBJ2-1	-	TGTGCCAGCAGCTTAAAAGTGGCAGGGAACTATGAGCAGTTCTTC	CASSLKVAGNYEQFF
few	TRBV7-2	TRBJ1-4	TRBD1	TGTGCCAGCAGCCAAGACAGGGCAGTTGAAAAACTGTTTTTT	CASSQDRAVEKLFF
-	TRBV27	TRBJ2-1	TRBD2	TGTGCCAGCAGTCCTTGGACTAGCGGGGGGGCTGAGCAGTTCTTC	CASSPWTSGGAEQFF
many	TRBV7-9	TRBJ2-3	-	TGTGCCAGCAGCTCCCCTGTCACAGACACAGATACGCAGTATTTT	CASSSPVTDTDTQYF
few	TRBV7-6	TRBJ1-2	-	TGTGCCAGCAGCATAAGACAGGACTCCTACACCTTC	CASSIRQDSYTF
-	TRBV5-4	TRBJ2-1	TRBD2	TGTGCCAGCAGCTTGGAGGGCGGGGGGGCGTCGAATGAGCAGTTCTTC	CASSLEGGGASNEQFF
few	TRBV7-8	TRBJ2-1	-	TGTGCCAGCACCCCGGTAGGACTTTACAATGAGCAGTTCTTC	CASTPVGLYNEQFF
-	TRBV7-9	TRBJ2-1	TRBD1	TGTGCCAGCAGCCCCTACAGGGGGCACGAGCAGTTCTTC	CASSPYRGHEQFF
-	TRBV11-2	TRBJ1-6	-	TGTGCCAGCAGCTCCAACGGGCCACGACTTGCCCTCCACTTT	CASSSNGPRLALHF
-	TRBV5-5	TRBJ2-1	-	TGTGCCAGCAGTAGTCTAGGGAACGGCTCCTACAATGAGCAGTTCTTC	CASSSLGNGSYNEQFF
-	TRBV29-1	TRBJ2-3	-	TGCAGCGTTGAGGTGGAATGGGGAGGAGCAGATACGCAGTATTTT	CSVEVEWGGADTQYF
-	TRBV10-3	TRBJ2-6	TRBD1	TGTGCCATCAGGGCCCGGGACAGATCCTCTGGGGCCAACGTCCTGACTTTC	CAIRARDRSSGANVLTF
few	TRBV27	TRBJ2-2	-	TGTGCCAGCAGCCCCGGGCGGGCCAGGGAGCTGTTTTTT	CASSPGRARELFF
-	TRBV6-6	TRBJ2-3	-	TGTGCCAGCAGTTACTCGGAGAGACCGCAGGCCGGGGATACGCAGTATTTT	CASSYSERPQAGDTQYF
-	TRBV7-6	TRBJ2-3	-	TGTGCCAGCAGCCGCCCCCGGACACTTAGCACAGATACGCAGTATTTT	CASSRPRTLSTDTQYF
-	TRBV7-2	TRBJ1-2	-	TGTGCCAGCAGCTTAGTTCAGGGGCTGACCTTC	CASSLVQGLTF
few	TRBV5-1	TRBJ2-1	-	TGCGCCAGCAGCCCTGGCTTAGGTGACCCCTACAATGAGCAGTTCTTC	CASSPGLGDPYNEQFF
few	TRBV6-1	TRBJ1-6	-	TGTGCCAGCAGTGAAGCAGGAACAGGCCTCAGCTCCTATAATTCACCCCTCCACTTT	CASSEAGTGLSSYNSPLHF
-	TRBV19	TRBJ2-7	TRBD1	TGTGCCAGTAGCCACAGGGGGCGAGTCTACGAGCAGTACTTC	CASSHRGRVYEQYF
-	TRBV19	TRBJ2-4	-	TGTGCCAGTAGTCGTTTAGGGGGCCGGAGGGACATTCAGTACTTC	CASSRLGGRRDIQYF
many	TRBV28	TRBJ1-4	-	TGTGCCAGCAGTTGGGGCACTGAAAAACTGTTTTTT	CASSWGTEKLFF
few	TRBV12-3/TRBV12-4	TRBJ1-2	-	TGTGCCAGCAGTAAACAGGGTGTCGGCTATGGCTACACCTTC	CASSKQGVGYGYTF
few	TRBV4-3	TRBJ1-5	-	TGCGCCAGCAGCCAAGATTATTTGGCGGGCAATCAGCCCCAGCATTTT	CASSQDYLAGNQPQHF
-	TRBV7-9	TRBJ2-4	TRBD1	TGTGCCAGCAGCCCACAGACAGACAGGGACATTCAGTACTTC	CASSPQTDRDIQYF
few	TRBV6-1	TRBJ2-5	-	TGTGCCAGCAGTTACCCAGGGAAGGAGACCCAGTACTTC	CASSYPGKETQYF
many	TRBV7-2	TRBJ1-6	TRBD1	TGTGCCAGCAGTCATGGGACAGGGGGCTTATATAATTCACCCCTCCACTTT	CASSHGTGGLYNSPLHF
-	TRBV7-6	TRBJ1-2	-	TGTGCCAGCAGTCCGCCAGGACGGGGCTACACCTTC	CASSPPGRGYTF
few	TRBV6-5	TRBJ1-1	TRBD1	TGTGCCAGCAGTGGACAGGGGGCGCCGGATACTGAAGCTTTCTTT	CASSGQGAPDTEAFF
-	TRBV4-1	TRBJ2-1	TRBD1	TGCGCCAGCAGCCGGGACAGCGACAATGAGCAGTTCTTC	CASSRDSDNEQFF
-	TRBV9	TRBJ2-1	-	TGTGCCAGCAGCGTAGCTCTTGGCGTGGGACTTGACAATGAGCAGTTCTTC	CASSVALGVGLDNEQFF
once	TRBV7-9	TRBJ2-2	-	TGTGCCAGCAGCTTAGGCGGCAAAACAGCGAACACCGGGGAGCTGTTTTTT	CASSLGGKTANTGELFF
once	TRBV11-3	TRBJ2-2	-	TGTGCCAGCAGCATAGCGATCTGGCAGAACACCGGGGAGCTGTTTTTT	CASSIAIWQNTGELFF
-	TRBV3-1	TRBJ2-5	-	TGTGCCAGCAGCCAAGACCTAGGGCGTGAGACCCAGTACTTC	CASSQDLGRETQYF
-	TRBV4-3	TRBJ1-1	-	TGCGCCAGCAACCAAAACAAGGGGGACACTGAAGCTTTCTTT	CASNQNKGDTEAFF